The 14 T cell receptor beta chains below were found in one sample sequenced in a study of post-analysis software for immune sequencing data. Study-wide findings and caveats: Comparison of patients with controls showed five TRBV segments more frequent in patients, TRBV5-6, TRBV5-1 and TRBV20-1 among them.

Included in the TCR beta cDNA libraries were unique molecular identifiers. TCRdb recomputed calls from the PCR reads with MiXCR, one row per CDR3 protein. The sample lists around 200,000 distinct CDR3 sequences, roughly 28% seen once, with more than 3% in the top ten. These TCRs are of unknown antigen specificity. The sequencing input was blood. The source of these receptors is a girl aged 2-17 years with multiple sclerosis.

This clonotype appeared many times. The V and J genes are TRBV4-1 and TRBJ2-7; TRBD1 matches 7 bases. Germline V gives CDR1 MGHRA, CDR2 YSYEKL. The CDR3 totals 15 residues. The trim removed 4 bases at V and 0 bases at J, leaving 6 bases unmatched. CDR3 sequence reads: CASSRRTGFSYEQYF. The CDR3 coding sequence is TGCGCCAGCAGCCGGCGGACAGGCTTCTCCTACGAGCAGTACTTC.

In its sample, this clonotype was seen many times. This chain uses TRBV25-1 with TRBJ2-1; 9 positions match TRBD1. Germline V gene sequence: CDR1 MGHDK, CDR2 SYGVNS. CDR3 length: 16 residues. Trimming at V came to 4 bases and at J to 7 bases, leaving 11 bases not matched to a gene. CDR3 amino acids: CASSASRDRVRNEQFF. CDR3 coding DNA: TGTGCCAGCAGTGCGTCCCGGGACAGGGTGCGGAATGAGCAGTTCTTC.

In this sample, this clonotype turned up a few times. The chain employs TRBV28 and TRBJ2-7, with 7 bases that match TRBD2. This CDR3 region has 15 residues. CDR1 and CDR2 (germline): MDHEN, SYDVKM. With V trimmed by 2 bases and J by 3 bases, 7 bases remained unmatched. CDR3 loop: CASSLNGGGSYEQYF. Written as DNA, the CDR3 is TGTGCCAGCAGTTTAAATGGGGGAGGGAGCTACGAGCAGTACTTC.

The chain uses TRBV4-1 and TRBJ1-2; weak D call: TRBD1 (6 bases). This CDR3 region has 15 residues. Trimming pared 0 bases from V and 4 bases from J, leaving 12 bases between. Germline V gene sequence: CDR1 MGHRA, CDR2 YSYEKL. DNA of the CDR3: TGCGCCAGCAGCCAAGATGAGGGGGGCCCCTATGGCTACACCTTC. Translation gives CASSQDEGGPYGYTF.

The chain couples TRBV6-6 to TRBJ2-3, with 7 bases fitting TRBD2. Trimming cost V 2 bases and J 0 bases; bases outside gene matches: 5. CDR1 MNHNY and CDR2 SVGAGI come from the germline V gene (reference sequence). The CDR3 has 16 residues. The CDR3 DNA reads TGTGCCAGCAGTTACGAACTAGCGTCTAGCACAGATACGCAGTATTTT. Protein product: CASSYELASSTDTQYF.

Remarks on this clonotype: One end of the junction varies from germline; a read error may be responsible. The chain couples TRBV28 to TRBJ1-2; no reliable D call. Germline assignment: CDR1 MDHEN and CDR2 SYDVKM. This CDR3 is 13 amino acids long. CDR3 sequence reads: CASSPSDHYGYAF. CDR3 DNA: TGTGCCAGCAGTCCATCGGACCACTATGGCTACGCCTTC.

This clonotype was seen only a few times. The chain carries TRBV20-1 and TRBJ1-1; unclear D gene. The germline V gene encodes CDR1 DFQATT and CDR2 SNEGSKA (reference sequence). CDR3 length: 12 amino acids. The V and J ends lost 1 base and 1 base respectively, with 4 bases between them. CDR3 DNA: TGCAGTGCTAGAGTGCGGAACACTGAAGCTTTCTTT. Protein product: CSARVRNTEAFF.

There are a few counts of this clonotype. The V gene is TRBV7-9, the J gene TRBJ1-2; a possible D gene is TRBD1 (5 bases). This CDR3 is 15 amino acids long. The germline gives CDR1 SEHNR, CDR2 FQNEAQ (reference sequence). Trimming took off 6 bases at V and 6 bases at J, with 20 bases between the two ends. In DNA, the CDR3 is TGTGCCAGCAGGCCTGGGGCAGGGAAGATGCATGGCTACACCTTC. It translates to CASRPGAGKMHGYTF.

This rearrangement joins TRBV5-5 to TRBJ2-3; D is possibly TRBD2 (7 bases). CDR1 is SGHKS, CDR2 YYEKEE, per germline (reference sequence). The CDR3 has 15 residues. V lost 0 bases and J lost 2, with 10 bases in between. CDR3 sequence: CASSLDRGATDTQYF. The DNA for the CDR3 is TGTGCCAGCAGCTTGGATCGGGGGGCCACAGATACGCAGTATTTT. Using reference TRBV5-5 and TRBJ2-3 for the parts outside the CDR3, the full variable domain is DAGVTQSPTHLIKTRGQQVTLRCSPISGHKSVSWYQQVLGQGPQFIFQYYEKEERGRGNFPDRFSARQFPNYSSELNVNALLLGDSALYLCASSLDRGATDTQYFGPGTRLTVL.

This chain joins TRBV27 and TRBJ1-2; D perhaps matches TRBD1 (5 bases). The CDR3 runs to 15 residues. The germline V and J ends were trimmed by 6 bases and 8 bases, with 22 bases remaining between them. From germline, CDR1 is MNHEY and CDR2 SMNVEV (reference sequence). The CDR3: CASRGLGQGALGYTF. CDR3 nucleotide sequence: TGTGCCAGCAGAGGGTTGGGCCAAGGGGCCTTAGGCTACACCTTC.

Ten or more counts support this clonotype. V gene TRBV12-3 or TRBV12-4 combines with J gene TRBJ2-3; D unresolved. The CDR3 length is 11 residues. Trimming cost V 2 bases and J 6 bases, with 3 bases left between them. CDR3: CASSLSDTQYF. In DNA form, the CDR3 reads TGTGCCAGCAGTTTAAGTGATACGCAGTATTTT.

Ten or more counts support this clonotype. The rearrangement uses TRBV30 and TRBJ2-7; D may be TRBD1 (5 bases). This CDR3 comprises 14 residues. Germline assignment: CDR1 GTSNPN and CDR2 SVGIG (reference sequence). V lost 4 bases to trimming and J lost 6 bases, with 19 bases between them. In nucleotides, the CDR3 is TGTGCCTGGACTCCCGGGCAGGGATCAGGCGAGCAGTACTTC. Amino acid sequence: CAWTPGQGSGEQYF. Full variable domain (outside the CDR3, taken from reference TRBV30 and TRBJ2-7): SQTIHQWPATLVQPVGSPLSLECTVEGTSNPNLYWYRQAAGRGLQLLFYSVGIGQISSEVPQNLSASRPQDRQFILSSKKLLLSDSGFYLCAWTPGQGSGEQYFGPGTRLTVT.

This clonotype has ten or more counts. V gene TRBV5-1 combines with J gene TRBJ1-2; D remains ambiguous. The germline V gene has CDR1 SGHRS and CDR2 YFSETQ. The CDR3 spans 14 residues. V lost 0 bases to trimming and J lost 4 bases, with 10 bases between them. Here the CDR3 reads CASSLVAGTYGYTF. The CDR3 DNA reads TGCGCCAGCAGCTTGGTGGCAGGAACCTATGGCTACACCTTC.

This clonotype was seen more than once but under ten times. The chain carries TRBV3-1 and TRBJ1-4; D is unresolved. Germline-derived CDR1 and CDR2 are LGHDT and YNNKEL (reference sequence). Between the trimmed V and J ends, which lost 1 base and 7 bases, there was a span of 10 bases. CDR3 size: 14 residues. The CDR3 region has the DNA TGTGCCAGCAGCCAAGGGCAGGAGGCTGAAAAACTGTTTTTT. This sequence encodes CASSQGQEAEKLFF.